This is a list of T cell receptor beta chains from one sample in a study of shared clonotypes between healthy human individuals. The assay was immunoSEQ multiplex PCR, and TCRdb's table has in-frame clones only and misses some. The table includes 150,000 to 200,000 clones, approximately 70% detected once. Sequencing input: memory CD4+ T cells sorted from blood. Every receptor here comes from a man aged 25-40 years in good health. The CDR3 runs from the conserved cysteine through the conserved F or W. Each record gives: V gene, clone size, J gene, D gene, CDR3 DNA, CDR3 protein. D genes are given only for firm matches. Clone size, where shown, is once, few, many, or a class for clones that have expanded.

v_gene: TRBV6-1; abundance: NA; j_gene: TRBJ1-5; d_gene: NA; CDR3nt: TGTGCCTCCCGGACACCAGTTTATAGCAATCAGCCCCAGCATTTT; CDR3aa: CASRTPVYSNQPQHF
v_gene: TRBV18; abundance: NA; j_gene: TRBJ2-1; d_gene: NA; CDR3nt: TGTGCCAGCTCACCACCCCGGGTCCTATACAATGAGCAGTTCTTC; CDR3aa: CASSPPRVLYNEQFF
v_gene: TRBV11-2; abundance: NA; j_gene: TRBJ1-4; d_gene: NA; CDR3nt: TGTGCCAGCAGCTTTTGGTTAGGTGAAAAACTGTTTTTT; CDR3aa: CASSFWLGEKLFF
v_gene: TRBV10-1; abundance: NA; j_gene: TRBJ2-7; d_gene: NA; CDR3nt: TGCGCCAGCAGTGAGGGTGACTTCTACGAGCAGTACTTC; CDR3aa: CASSEGDFYEQYF
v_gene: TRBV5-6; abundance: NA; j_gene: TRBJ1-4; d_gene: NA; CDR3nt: TGTGCCAGCAGCTTGTGGGGTTCCGGGACTCTCAATGAAAAACTGTTTTTT; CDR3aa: CASSLWGSGTLNEKLFF
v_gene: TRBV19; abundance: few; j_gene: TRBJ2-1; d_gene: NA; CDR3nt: TGTGCCAGTAGTATATCAGGGGGGCTGAATGAGCAGTTCTTC; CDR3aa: CASSISGGLNEQFF
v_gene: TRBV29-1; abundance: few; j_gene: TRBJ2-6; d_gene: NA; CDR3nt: TGCAGCGTTGATATCACATCTGGGGCCAACGTCCTGACTTTC; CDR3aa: CSVDITSGANVLTF
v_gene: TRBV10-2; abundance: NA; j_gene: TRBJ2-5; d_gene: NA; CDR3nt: TGCGCCAGCAGTGAGGCCGGAATCAGGGAAGAGACCCAGTACTTC; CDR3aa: CASSEAGIREETQYF
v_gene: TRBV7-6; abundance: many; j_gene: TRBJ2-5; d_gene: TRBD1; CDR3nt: TGTGCCAGCAGCTCAATGACAGGGGTCGTGGAGACCCAGTACTTC; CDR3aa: CASSSMTGVVETQYF
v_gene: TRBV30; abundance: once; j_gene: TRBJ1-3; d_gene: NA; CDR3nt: TGTGCCTGGAGTCTTACACAGGGAAACACCATATATTTT; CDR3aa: CAWSLTQGNTIYF
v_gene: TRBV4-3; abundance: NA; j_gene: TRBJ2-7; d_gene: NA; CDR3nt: TGCGCCAGCAGCACAAATCCGGGACTGAACTACGAGCAGTACTTC; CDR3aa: CASSTNPGLNYEQYF
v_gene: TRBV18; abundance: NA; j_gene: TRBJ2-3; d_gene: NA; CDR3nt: TGTGCCAGCTCACCGACCGCTACAGATACGCAGTATTTT; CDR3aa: CASSPTATDTQYF
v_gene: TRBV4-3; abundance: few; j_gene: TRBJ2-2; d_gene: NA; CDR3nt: TGCGCCAGCAGCCAATGGGTTAACACCGGGGAGCTGTTTTTT; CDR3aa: CASSQWVNTGELFF
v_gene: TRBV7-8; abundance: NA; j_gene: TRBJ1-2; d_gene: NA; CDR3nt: TGTGCCAGCAGCTTAGCGTCGATAACTGGTGGGGGGCTTGTCTATGGCTACACCTTC; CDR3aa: CASSLASITGGGLVYGYTF
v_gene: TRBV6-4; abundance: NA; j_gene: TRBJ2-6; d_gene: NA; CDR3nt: TGTGCCAGCAGCCCAGCCGGGGCCAACGTCCTGACTTTC; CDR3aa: CASSPAGANVLTF
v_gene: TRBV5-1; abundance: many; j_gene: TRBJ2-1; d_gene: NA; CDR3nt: TGCGCCAGCAGCTTGGAGGGGGGGACGTACAATGAGCAGTTCTTC; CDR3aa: CASSLEGGTYNEQFF
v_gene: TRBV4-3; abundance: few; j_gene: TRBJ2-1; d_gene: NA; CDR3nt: TGCGCCAGCAGCCAGCGGACTCGTCGGGGGAATGAGCAGTTCTTC; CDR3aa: CASSQRTRRGNEQFF
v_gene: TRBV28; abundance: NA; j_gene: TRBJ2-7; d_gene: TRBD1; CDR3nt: TGTGCCAGCAGTTTGTTGGACAGGGGTTCCTACGAGCAGTACTTC; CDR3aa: CASSLLDRGSYEQYF
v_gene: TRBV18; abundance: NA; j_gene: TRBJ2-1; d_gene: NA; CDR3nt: TGTGCCAGCTCACTTCATTTAGAACCCCCCCCGGGGAATGAGCAGTTCTTC; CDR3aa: CASSLHLEPPPGNEQFF
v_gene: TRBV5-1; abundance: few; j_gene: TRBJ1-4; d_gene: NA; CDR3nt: TGCGCCAGCAGCTTGGTTCCAGCTACTTCAACTAATGAAAAACTGTTTTTT; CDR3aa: CASSLVPATSTNEKLFF
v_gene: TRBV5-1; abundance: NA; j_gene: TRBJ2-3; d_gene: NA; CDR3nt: TGCGCCAGCAACCGGGGCGGCACAGATACGCAGTATTTT; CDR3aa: CASNRGGTDTQYF
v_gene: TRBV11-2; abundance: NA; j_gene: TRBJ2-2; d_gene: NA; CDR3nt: TGTGCCAGCAGCTTGGAAGGGGTCGGGACCGGGGAGCTGTTTTTT; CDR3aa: CASSLEGVGTGELFF
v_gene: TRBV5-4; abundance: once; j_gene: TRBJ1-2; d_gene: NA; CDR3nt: TGTGCCAGCAGCTTGGCCCGGGGGGAGACTAACTATGGCTACACCTTC; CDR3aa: CASSLARGETNYGYTF
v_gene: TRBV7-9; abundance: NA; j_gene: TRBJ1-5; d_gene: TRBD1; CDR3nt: TGTGCCAGCAGCTTCGAACAGGGGGGTCAGCCCCAGCATTTT; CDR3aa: CASSFEQGGQPQHF
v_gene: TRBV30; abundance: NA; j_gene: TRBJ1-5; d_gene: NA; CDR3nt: TGTGCCTGGAGTGCTCAGAGCAATCAGCCCCAGCATTTT; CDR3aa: CAWSAQSNQPQHF
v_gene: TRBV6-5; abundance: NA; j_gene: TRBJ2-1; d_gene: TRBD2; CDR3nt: TGTGCCAGCAGTTACGGGCCGGGAGGGTCTAATGAGCAGTTCTTC; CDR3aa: CASSYGPGGSNEQFF
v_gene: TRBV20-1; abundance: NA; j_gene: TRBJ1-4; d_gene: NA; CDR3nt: TGCAGTGCTCTAGGGGAAAAACTGTTTTTT; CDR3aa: CSALGEKLFF
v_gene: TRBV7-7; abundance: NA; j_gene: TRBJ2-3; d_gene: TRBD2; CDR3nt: TGTGCTAGCAGCTCCAGCGGGAGTAGGGGAGATACGCAGTATTTT; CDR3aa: CASSSSGSRGDTQYF
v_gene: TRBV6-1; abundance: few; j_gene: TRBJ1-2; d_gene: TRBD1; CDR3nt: TGTGCCAGCAGTGTCGGAGTGACAGGGTATGGCTACACCTTC; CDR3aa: CASSVGVTGYGYTF
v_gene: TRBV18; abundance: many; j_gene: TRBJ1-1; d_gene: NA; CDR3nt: TGTGCCAGCTCACCCCCTTCCCAGAGAGCGAACACTGAAGCTTTCTTT; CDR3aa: CASSPPSQRANTEAFF
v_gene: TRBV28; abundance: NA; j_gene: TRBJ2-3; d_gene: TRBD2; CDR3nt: TGTGCCAGCAGTCCTTCCGGGGGGAGAGACGCAGATACGCAGTATTTT; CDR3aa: CASSPSGGRDADTQYF
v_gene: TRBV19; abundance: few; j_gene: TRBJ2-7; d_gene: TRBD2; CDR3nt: TGTGCCAGTAGTGTGCAGCTAGCGGGAACCTACGAGCAGTACTTC; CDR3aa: CASSVQLAGTYEQYF
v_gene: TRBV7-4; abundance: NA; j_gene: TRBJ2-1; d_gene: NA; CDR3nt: TGTGCCAGCAGCACGTACAGGGGGGGCTATGAGCAGTTCTTC; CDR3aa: CASSTYRGGYEQFF
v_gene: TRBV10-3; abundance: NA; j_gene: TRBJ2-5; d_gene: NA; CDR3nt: TGTGCCATCAGTGAAGGCAGGGCCCAAGAGACCCAGTACTTC; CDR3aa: CAISEGRAQETQYF
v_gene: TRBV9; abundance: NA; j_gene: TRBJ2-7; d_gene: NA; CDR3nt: TGTGCCAAGTTGTCGCCAAACCGGCGCTACGAGCAGTACTTC; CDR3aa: CAKLSPNRRYEQYF